These 4 T cell receptor beta chains were sequenced from one sample in a study of PD-L1 blockade in urothelial cancer. Time point specified: pretreatment peripheral blood. Data came from immunoSEQ multiplex PCR; TCRdb stores just in-frame clones and leaves some out. The table includes about 95,000 clones, around 87% detected once. The sample was PBMCs, taken around atezolizumab (anti-PD-L1) treatment. Receptors were obtained from a man between 60 and 70 years old with urothelial cancer.

This clone was recorded only once. J is TRBJ2-5 and V is TRBV11-2, with 8 bases identical to TRBD2. From germline, CDR1 is SGHAT and CDR2 FQNNGV. This CDR3 spans 17 amino acids. V lost 4 bases, J lost 3 bases, and 13 bases stayed unmatched. CDR3 protein: CASSSDPTSGDKETQYF. The CDR3 coding sequence is TGTGCCAGCAGCTCGGACCCAACTAGCGGAGATAAAGAGACCCAGTACTTC.

The chain uses TRBV5-6 and TRBJ2-1, with D perhaps TRBD1 (6 bases). CDR3 size: 14 residues. The germline CDR1 and CDR2 sequences are SGHDT and YYEEEE. Trimming took off 2 bases at V and 7 bases at J, with 13 bases between the two ends. CDR3 bases: TGTGCCAGCAGCTTACAGGGAAGGGTGAATGAGCAGTTCTTC. Encoded protein: CASSLQGRVNEQFF. Complete variable domain (other parts from reference TRBV5-6 and TRBJ2-1): DAGVTQSPTHLIKTRGQQVTLRCSPKSGHDTVSWYQQALGQGPQFIFQYYEEEERQRGNFPDRFSGHQFPNYSSELNVNALLLGDSALYLCASSLQGRVNEQFFGPGTRLTVL.

The V and J genes are TRBV19 and TRBJ1-2; D is perhaps TRBD1 (6 bases). The V end was cut by 4 bases, the J end by 2 bases, with 8 bases between. Looked up from germline, CDR1 is LNHDA and CDR2 is SQIVND (reference sequence). The CDR3 has 13 amino acids. The CDR3 loop reads CASSRGLNYGYTF. As DNA, the CDR3 is TGTGCCAGTAGTAGGGGGCTGAACTATGGCTACACCTTC.

J is TRBJ1-5 and V is TRBV6-7; possible D gene TRBD1, 5 bases. TRBV6-7 carries the ORF label, with uncertain function. V lost 2 bases, J lost 0 bases, and 23 bases lay in between. The length of the CDR3 is 20 residues. The CDR3 nucleotides read TGTGCCAGCAGTTACGGGTCCCCAAAGGGACTCCTGAATAGCAATCAGCCCCAGCATTTT. As protein: CASSYGSPKGLLNSNQPQHF.